The present T cell receptor (beta chain) was sequenced within a study of cytomegalovirus exposure and HLA in healthy donors. Overall study context: Out of approximately 170 million T cells, an earlier analysis found 117 million unique TCR beta sequences in total.

13 Jbeta primers and 60 Vbeta primers were used for the PCR. TCRdb's table, derived via immunoSEQ multiplex PCR, lists solely in-frame clones and lacks some. The sample lists about 180,000 clones, about 80% occurring once. The source material was PBMCs. The origin of this receptor is a man aged 60 to 75 in good health and CMV-seronegative.

The CDR3 loop is CASSSTGGETQYF. CDR3 nucleotides: TGTGCCAGCAGCTCGACAGGGGGCGAGACCCAGTACTTC. The V gene is TRBV6-6, the J gene TRBJ2-5, with 10 bases lining up with TRBD1. Germline values: CDR1 MNHNY, CDR2 SVGAGI (reference sequence). V lost 6 bases and J lost 5; bases outside the gene matches: 3. The CDR3 spans 13 residues.